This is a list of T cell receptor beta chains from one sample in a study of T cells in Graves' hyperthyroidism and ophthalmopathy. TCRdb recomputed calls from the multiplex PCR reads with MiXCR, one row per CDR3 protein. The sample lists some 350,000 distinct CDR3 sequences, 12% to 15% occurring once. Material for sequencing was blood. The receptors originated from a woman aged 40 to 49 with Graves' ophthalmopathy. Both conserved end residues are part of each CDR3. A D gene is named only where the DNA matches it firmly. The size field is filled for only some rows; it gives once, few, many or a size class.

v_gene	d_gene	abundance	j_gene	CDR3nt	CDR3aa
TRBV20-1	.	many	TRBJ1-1	TGCAGTGCTAGCAGGGAAGCTTTCTTT	CSASREAFF
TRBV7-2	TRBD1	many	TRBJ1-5	TGTGCCAGCAGCCCCTACGGAGGGGGCTATCAGCCCCAGCATTTT	CASSPYGGGYQPQHF
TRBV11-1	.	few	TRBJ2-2	TGTGCCAGCAGCTTAGTGGCCGGACCCGGGGAGCTGTTTTTT	CASSLVAGPGELFF
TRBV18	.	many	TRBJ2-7	TGTGCCAGCAGCCCCGATTACGAGCAGTACTTC	CASSPDYEQYF
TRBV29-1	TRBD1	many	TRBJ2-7	TGCAGCGTTGGGGACAGTTTCGACGAGCAGTACTTC	CSVGDSFDEQYF
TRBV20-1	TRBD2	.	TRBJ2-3	TGCAGTGCTAGCACAGGGATAGCGGGGGTTTTCACAGATACGCAGTATTTT	CSASTGIAGVFTDTQYF
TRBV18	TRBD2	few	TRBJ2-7	TGTGCCAGCTCAAATCTAGCGGGGAGTCTCTCCGAGCAGTACTTC	CASSNLAGSLSEQYF
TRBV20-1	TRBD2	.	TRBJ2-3	TGCAGTGCCATCCTCGGAGCGGGGGGGCCCACAGATACGCAGTATTTT	CSAILGAGGPTDTQYF
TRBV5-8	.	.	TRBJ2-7	TGTGCCAGCAGCTGGGCATACTCCTACGAGCAGTACTTC	CASSWAYSYEQYF
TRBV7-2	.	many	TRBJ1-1	TGTGCCAGCAGCTTAATGGAGGGGACTAACACTGAAGCTTTCTTT	CASSLMEGTNTEAFF
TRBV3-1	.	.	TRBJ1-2	TGTGCCAGCAGCCGCTATGGGGGTTCTAACTATGGCTACACCTTC	CASSRYGGSNYGYTF
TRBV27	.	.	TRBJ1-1	TGTGCCAGCAGTTTTCTGGACAGTGTAGCTGAAGCTTTCTTT	CASSFLDSVAEAFF
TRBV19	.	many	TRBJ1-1	TGTGCCAGTAGTATAAATCGGAAGAACACTGAAGCTTTCTTT	CASSINRKNTEAFF
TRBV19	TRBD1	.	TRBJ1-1	TGTGCCAGTAAACGACAGGGGATGAACACTGAAGCTTTCTTT	CASKRQGMNTEAFF
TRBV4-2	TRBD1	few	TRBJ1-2	TGTGCCAGCAGCCGTCAAGGACAGGGGAGTAACTATGGCTACACCTTC	CASSRQGQGSNYGYTF
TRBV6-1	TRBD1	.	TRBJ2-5	TGTGCCACGGGGACAGGAGGGGAGACCCAGTACTTC	CATGTGGETQYF
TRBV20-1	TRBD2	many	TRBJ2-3	TGCAGTGCAAAGCGGGGCGGGGACGCAGATACGCAGTATTTT	CSAKRGGDADTQYF
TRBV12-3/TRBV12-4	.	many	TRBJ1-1	TGTGCCAGCAGCATCCATAGGGGCACTGAAGCTTTCTTT	CASSIHRGTEAFF
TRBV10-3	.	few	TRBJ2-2	TGTGCCATCACCGAGGGACAATTTGCCGGGGAGCTGTTTTTT	CAITEGQFAGELFF
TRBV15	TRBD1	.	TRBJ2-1	TGTGCCACCAGCAGAGCTTCGGGACAGAGCTCCTACAATGAGCAGTTCTTC	CATSRASGQSSYNEQFF
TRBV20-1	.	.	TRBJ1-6	TGCAGTGCTACAAGACAGAACCTTAATTCACCCCTCCACTTT	CSATRQNLNSPLHF